Shown below are 24 T cell receptor beta chains from a single sample sequenced in a study of glioma-infiltrating T cells. The iRepertoire nested amplicon-rescue multiplex PCR amplified TCR alpha and beta CDR3s from RNA. Using its own MiXCR run on the multiplex PCR reads, TCRdb lists one record per CDR3 protein. The table records 100,000 to 150,000 distinct CDR3 sequences, 20% to 25% of them present only once. Sequencing used glioma tissue, nonneoplastic brain tissue, or PBMCs (not recorded which). Source of these receptors: a human donor with low-grade glioma or glioblastoma, undergoing nonglioma brain surgery, or in good health (not recorded which).

The chain is built from TRBV19 and TRBJ1-3; D is undetermined. Trimming shortened V by 10 bases and J by 0 bases, and 13 bases separated the two germline ends. This CDR3 contains 14 residues. The germline V gene encodes CDR1 LNHDA and CDR2 SQIVND (reference sequence). Here the CDR3 DNA reads TGTGCCACCAAAACCGTCTACTCTGGAAACACCATATATTTT. Translation gives CATKTVYSGNTIYF.

The chain has TRBV5-1 and TRBJ1-2; 9 bases are shared with TRBD1. CDR1 and CDR2 (germline): SGHRS, YFSETQ. Trimming took 0 bases from V and 8 from J; bases not matched to a gene: 14. The CDR3 loop spans 17 amino acids. CDR3 in amino acids: CASSLEGQGSPVGGYTF. The CDR3 coding sequence is TGCGCCAGCAGCTTGGAGGGACAGGGATCTCCGGTGGGAGGCTACACCTTC.

The chain joins TRBV6-1 to TRBJ2-5, with 11 bases matching TRBD1. V gave up 5 bases and J gave up 6 bases; unmatched junction bases: 8. The germline CDR1 and CDR2 sequences are MNHNS and SASEGT. The CDR3 contains 15 residues. The CDR3 coding sequence is TGTGCCAGCAGTAAAAGGACAGGGGGCCTTAAGACCCAGTACTTC. Protein: CASSKRTGGLKTQYF.

V is TRBV13 and J is TRBJ1-1; D might be TRBD1 (6 bases). This CDR3 is 13 amino acids long. Germline CDR1 PRHDT, CDR2 FYEKMQ (reference sequence). Trimming removed 2 bases at V and 7 bases at J, with 11 bases between. CDR3 sequence: CASSLLGHDEAFF. The CDR3 DNA sequence: TGTGCCAGCAGCTTATTGGGACACGATGAAGCTTTCTTT.

This clonotype was found a few times. This sequence joins TRBV4-2 and TRBJ2-1; tentative D call: TRBD1 (5 bases). The CDR3 is 13 amino acids. The germline gives CDR1 LGHNA, CDR2 YNFKEQ. V was pared by 0 bases and J by 8 bases, with 8 bases between. The CDR3 DNA reads as TGTGCCAGCAGCCAAGAACCCAGGGATGAGCAGTTCTTC. Its translation is CASSQEPRDEQFF.

The rearrangement joins TRBV11-3 to TRBJ2-3; D not certain. The germline CDR1 and CDR2 sequences are SGHNT and YENEEA. The CDR3 runs 14 residues. Trimming shortened V by 3 bases and J by 0 bases, and 7 bases separated the two germline ends. The CDR3 DNA is TGTGCCAGCAGCTTGGATCCAAGCACAGATACGCAGTATTTT. Amino acids: CASSLDPSTDTQYF.

This clonotype appeared a few times. The chain links TRBV20-1 to TRBJ1-5; D uncertain. The germline gives CDR1 DFQATT, CDR2 SNEGSKA (reference sequence). Trimming took 3 bases from V and 0 from J, leaving 6 bases between them. This CDR3 has 13 residues. CDR3 coding DNA: TGCAGTGCTAGCCAGGCTAGCAATCAGCCCCAGCATTTT. Protein sequence: CSASQASNQPQHF.

This clonotype has just a few counts. Lacking the conserved final phenylalanine or tryptophan, this CDR3 likely reflects a read error. This chain joins TRBV20-1 and TRBJ1-1; D uncertain. V was trimmed by 3 bases and J by 1 base, leaving 3 bases between them. Germline-derived CDR1 and CDR2 are DFQATT and SNEGSKA (reference sequence). The CDR3 runs 11 residues. The CDR3 reads CSASANTEAFL. Here the CDR3 DNA reads TGCAGTGCTAGCGCGAACACTGAAGCTTTCCTT.

The chain recombines TRBV4-1 with TRBJ2-2, with 8 bases aligning to TRBD2. Trimming at V came to 4 bases and at J to 5 bases, leaving 9 bases not matched to a gene. The CDR3 length is 16 residues. Germline V gene lookup returns CDR1 MGHRA and CDR2 YSYEKL. This CDR3 is CASSRGQRGITGELFF. The CDR3 nucleotides are TGCGCCAGCAGCCGGGGCCAGCGGGGGATTACCGGGGAGCTGTTTTTT.

With regard to this clonotype: Given a much more abundant clone one base away, this may be a read error. The CDR3 carries no conserved terminal phenylalanine or tryptophan, so it likely arises from a read error. The V gene is TRBV27, the J gene TRBJ1-1; 9 nucleotides agree with TRBD1. Germline V CDR1 and CDR2: MNHEY, SMNVEV (reference sequence). V shed 8 bases and J 3 bases; nucleotides not matched to a gene: 7. The CDR3 covers 14 residues. The CDR3 coding sequence is TGTGCCAGCCAACAGGGGGCTGAAGACACTGAAGCTTTCTCT. Translating it yields CASQQGAEDTEAFS.

This clonotype was found many times. The chain links TRBV6-7 to TRBJ1-6, with 8 bases that match TRBD1. TRBV6-7 is recorded as an ORF, its role being uncertain. The CDR3 loop spans 15 amino acids. Germline trimming cut 0 bases from V and 14 bases from J; bases unmatched to any gene: 9. The DNA for the CDR3 is TGTGCCAGCAGTTACTCGGACAGGGTACAGATAACCCTCCACTTT. This gives the protein CASSYSDRVQITLHF.

This clonotype was seen ten or more times. DNA for the CDR3: TGCAGTGCCTTAACAGGGAGTAGCAATCAGCCCCAGCATTTT. Encoded protein: CSALTGSSNQPQHF. This sequence joins TRBV20-1 and TRBJ1-5; D perhaps matches TRBD1 (6 bases). Trimming took 6 bases from V and 0 from J, leaving 12 bases between them. Germline V gene data show CDR1 as DFQATT and CDR2 as SNEGSKA (reference sequence). The CDR3 totals 14 residues.

This chain links TRBV12-3 or TRBV12-4 with TRBJ1-6; possible D gene TRBD1, 6 bases. The CDR3 spans 14 residues. V was pared by 6 bases and J by 1 base, with 7 bases between. The CDR3 coding sequence is TGTGCCAGCAGGGACAGTTCCTATAATTCACCCCTCCACTTT. Protein product: CASRDSSYNSPLHF.

In its sample, this clonotype was seen many times. The rearrangement joins TRBV20-1 to TRBJ2-3; no reliable D call. The V gene lost 1 base and the J gene lost 0 bases, with 5 bases spanning the gap. The CDR3 is made up of 13 amino acids. Germline V gene data show CDR1 as DFQATT and CDR2 as SNEGSKA (reference sequence). The CDR3 region has the DNA TGCAGTGCTAGAGTAGGGAGCACAGATACGCAGTATTTT. Translating it yields CSARVGSTDTQYF.

J is TRBJ2-2 and V is TRBV6-1; no clear D gene. Per the germline V gene, CDR1 is MNHNS and CDR2 is SASEGT. This CDR3 has 14 amino acids. V lost 5 bases, J lost 4 bases, and 11 bases lay in between. The CDR3 loop is CASSFAASTGELFF. As DNA, the CDR3 is TGTGCCAGCAGTTTCGCGGCTAGCACCGGGGAGCTGTTTTTT.

The chain combines TRBV4-1 with TRBJ2-1; 13 bases are a match to TRBD2. The germline V gene has CDR1 MGHRA and CDR2 YSYEKL. J was trimmed by 9 bases and V by 2 bases; bases with no gene match: 1. This CDR3 is 14 amino acids long. DNA for the CDR3: TGCGCCAGCAGCCAAACTAGCGGGGGGGCTGAGCAGTTCTTC. Amino acid sequence: CASSQTSGGAEQFF.

This clonotype has a count of ten or more. The rearrangement uses TRBV2 and TRBJ2-3, with 7 bases matching TRBD2. The ends lost 5 bases at V and 5 bases at J; junction bases unmatched: 1. This CDR3 has 12 residues. In germline, CDR1 is SNHLY, CDR2 FYNNEI. The CDR3: CASSPSGDTQYF. The CDR3 DNA follows: TGTGCCAGCAGTCCTAGCGGAGATACGCAGTATTTT.

A note on this clonotype: Germline and junction disagree at one end, which may indicate a read error. The chain carries TRBV27 and TRBJ2-2; either TRBD1 or TRBD2 may fit D (5 bases each). Per germline, CDR1 MNHEY and CDR2 SMNVEV (reference sequence). The CDR3 consists of 15 residues. The CDR3 spells CASSSNRQHTGVLFF. DNA of the CDR3: TGTGCCAGCAGTTCTAACCGACAGCACACCGGGGTGCTGTTTTTT.

Many counts were recorded for this clonotype. The gene calls are TRBV15 and TRBJ1-2; perhaps TRBD1 as D (5 bases). Germline lookup yields CDR1 LNHNV and CDR2 YYDKDF (reference sequence). This CDR3 is 15 amino acids long. Trimming took 4 bases from V and 4 from J, leaving 16 bases between them. The DNA for the CDR3 is TGTGCCACCAGCAAGCAGGGACTTCGGTTCTATGGCTACACCTTC. Protein product: CATSKQGLRFYGYTF.

The rearrangement joins TRBV19 to TRBJ2-5, with D possibly called TRBD1 or TRBD2 (5 bases each). Germline CDR1 reads LNHDA; CDR2 reads SQIVND (reference sequence). This CDR3 contains 14 residues. The V end was cut by 3 bases, the J end by 2 bases, with 10 bases between. In nucleotides, the CDR3 is TGTGCCAGTAGTATCGGGGCAGCACAAGAGACCCAGTACTTC. Its protein is CASSIGAAQETQYF.

V usage is TRBV19 and J usage is TRBJ2-5; 8 positions agree with TRBD1. This CDR3 is 14 amino acids long. With 7 bases clipped from V and 4 bases from J, the junction kept 8 bases outside the gene matches. CDR1 and CDR2 (germline): LNHDA, SQIVND (reference sequence). CDR3 in amino acids: CASTRSGGSETQYF. Here the CDR3 DNA reads TGTGCCAGTACCAGGTCAGGGGGCTCAGAGACCCAGTACTTC. Variable domain in full (rest from reference TRBV19 and TRBJ2-5): DGGITQSPKYLFRKEGQNVTLSCEQNLNHDAMYWYRQDPGQGLRLIYYSQIVNDFQKGDIAEGYSVSREKKESFPLTVTSAQKNPTAFYLCASTRSGGSETQYFGPGTRLLVL.

Details on this clonotype: A much more abundant neighbour one base away suggests this may be a read error. The chain recombines TRBV28 with TRBJ1-1, with no clear D. The CDR3 is 14 amino acids. Germline loops: CDR1 MDHEN, CDR2 SYDVKM. For the CDR3, the DNA is TGTGCCAGCAGTTTACCGGCAGCGAACGCTGAAGCTTTCTTT. Translated, it gives CASSLPAANAEAFF. Full variable domain (missing parts from reference TRBV28 and TRBJ1-1): DVKVTQSSRYLVKRTGEKVFLECVQDMDHENMFWYRQDPGLGLRLIYFSYDVKMKEKGDIPEGYSVSREKKERFSLILESASTNQTSMYLCASSLPAANAEAFFGQGTRLTVV.

This clonotype was seen only a few times. This rearrangement joins TRBV24-1 to TRBJ2-5, with TRBD1 matching 7 bases. V lost 5 bases, J lost 5 bases, and 4 bases stayed unmatched. Germline V lookup: CDR1 KGHDR, CDR2 SFDVKD. The CDR3 is made up of 13 amino acids. CDR3 nucleotide sequence: TGTGCCACCAGTGGGAGACAGGGTGAGACCCAGTACTTC. Residues: CATSGRQGETQYF.

This clonotype was detected ten times or more. This rearrangement joins TRBV6-1 to TRBJ2-7, with TRBD1 matching over 9 bases. The CDR3 runs to 12 residues. Germline trimming cut 10 bases from V and 5 bases from J; bases unmatched to any gene: 6. CDR1 and CDR2 (germline): MNHNS, SASEGT. CDR3 DNA sequence: TGTGCCATAGGGACAGGGATCAACGAGCAGTACGTC. Translated: CAIGTGINEQYV.